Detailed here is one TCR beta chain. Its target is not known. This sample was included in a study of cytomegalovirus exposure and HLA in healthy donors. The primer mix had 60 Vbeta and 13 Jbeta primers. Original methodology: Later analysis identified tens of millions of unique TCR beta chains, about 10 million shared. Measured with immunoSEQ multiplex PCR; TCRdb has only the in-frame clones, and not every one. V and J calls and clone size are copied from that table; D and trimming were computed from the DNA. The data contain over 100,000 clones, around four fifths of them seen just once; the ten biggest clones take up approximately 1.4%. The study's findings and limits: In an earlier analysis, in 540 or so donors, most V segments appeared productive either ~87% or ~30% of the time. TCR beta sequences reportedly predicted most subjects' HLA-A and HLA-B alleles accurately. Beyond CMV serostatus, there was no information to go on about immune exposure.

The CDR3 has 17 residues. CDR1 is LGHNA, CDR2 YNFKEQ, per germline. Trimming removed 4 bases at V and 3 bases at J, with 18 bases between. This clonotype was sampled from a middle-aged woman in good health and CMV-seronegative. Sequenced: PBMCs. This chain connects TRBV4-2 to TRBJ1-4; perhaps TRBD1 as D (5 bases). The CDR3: CASSRQTGEGANEKLFF. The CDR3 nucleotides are TGTGCCAGCAGCCGCCAGACGGGGGAAGGGGCTAATGAAAAACTGTTTTTT.